The 29 T cell receptor beta chains below come from one sample, sequenced in a study of blood T cell repertoires in COVID-19 (dated by TCRdb to 2018 to 2021). Libraries were built with the immunoSEQ multiplex PCR assay. Here the immuneACCESS table is served through TCRdb, limited to in-frame sequences with V and J called. Missing clones are a known gap in these copies; in checked studies unresolved V genes cover under half, and the rest lacks a known reason. This sample gives around 300,000 clones in total; around 83% of them show up just once. Approximately 3% of the sample is taken by the ten largest. Sequencing input: peripheral blood. Source of these receptors: a man younger than 40 with active or convalescent COVID-19.

The J gene is TRBJ2-1, the V gene TRBV18; 9 bases line up with TRBD2. Germline lookup yields CDR1 KGHSH and CDR2 LQKENI. Losses at the gene ends were 0 bases for V and 9 bases for J; bases not matched to a gene: 6. This CDR3 contains 15 residues. The CDR3 sequence is CASSPPSTSGSEQFF. The DNA of the CDR3 is TGTGCCAGCTCACCACCGTCAACTAGCGGGTCTGAGCAGTTCTTC.

V and J are TRBV12-3 or TRBV12-4 and TRBJ2-2; tentatively, D is TRBD1 (5 bases). V gave up 7 bases and J gave up 5 bases, with 11 bases separating them. This CDR3 is built from 13 residues. The CDR3 protein is CASTDDSTGELFF. The CDR3 region has the DNA TGTGCCAGCACCGATGACAGTACCGGGGAGCTGTTTTTT.

This chain uses TRBV4-3 with TRBJ1-2; possibly TRBD1 for D (6 bases). The CDR3 runs 16 residues. Germline V lookup: CDR1 LGHNA, CDR2 YSLEER. The V end lost 0 bases, the J end lost 4 bases, and 15 bases lay between the germline ends. The CDR3 region has the DNA TGCGCCAGCAGCCAAGAACGGGGGGCGCAAAGCTATGGCTACACCTTC. Its translation is CASSQERGAQSYGYTF.

V gene TRBV18 combines with J gene TRBJ2-1; 9 nucleotides agree with TRBD2. There are 15 residues in the CDR3. J lost 12 bases, V lost 0 bases, and 9 bases had no gene match. The germline CDR1 and CDR2 sequences are KGHSH and LQKENI. CDR3 loop: CASSPPSGSLGGQFF. The CDR3, as DNA: TGTGCCAGCTCACCACCTAGCGGGAGCCTCGGTGGGCAGTTCTTC.

The rearrangement uses TRBV29-1 and TRBJ1-2; 8 positions agree with TRBD1. CDR3 length: 14 amino acids. CDR1 is SQVTM, CDR2 ANQGSEA, per germline. J was trimmed by 4 bases and V by 6 bases; bases with no gene match: 10. Written as DNA, the CDR3 is TGCAGCGTCGACGGACAGGGCTCGTCCTATGGCTACACCTTC. As protein: CSVDGQGSSYGYTF.

The CDR3 spells CASSLRTSGGTGELFF. The DNA of the CDR3 is TGCGCCAGCAGCTTACGGACTAGCGGGGGCACCGGGGAGCTGTTTTTT. J is TRBJ2-2 and V is TRBV5-1, with 13 bases that match TRBD2. The CDR3 runs to 16 residues. Germline values: CDR1 SGHRS, CDR2 YFSETQ. V trimming: 2 bases; J trimming: 4 bases; junction bases outside the gene matches: 2.

The chain combines TRBV18 with TRBJ2-2; 11 nucleotides align to TRBD1. This CDR3 is built from 17 residues. The junction had 4 bases not matched to a gene; V was cut back by 0 bases and J by 4 bases. Germline CDR1 reads KGHSH; CDR2 reads LQKENI. This CDR3 reads CASSPPGQGAFTGELFF. The CDR3 DNA reads as TGTGCCAGCTCACCACCAGGACAGGGGGCGTTCACCGGGGAGCTGTTTTTT. The whole variable domain, remainder taken from reference TRBV18 and TRBJ2-2, is NAGVMQNPRHLVRRRGQEARLRCSPMKGHSHVYWYRQLPEEGLKFMVYLQKENIIDESGMPKERFSAEFPKEGPSILRIQQVVRGDSAAYFCASSPPGQGAFTGELFFGEGSRLTVL.

V gene TRBV3-1 (or the pseudogene TRBV3-2) combines with J gene TRBJ2-7; D is ambiguous. This CDR3 spans 11 amino acids. V was shortened by 3 bases and J by 5 bases, with 5 bases between the two germline ends. Looked up from germline, CDR1 is LGHDT and CDR2 is YNNKEL (reference sequence). CDR3 protein: CASSQRNEQYF. CDR3 DNA sequence: TGTGCCAGCAGCCAGAGAAACGAGCAGTACTTC.

This chain connects TRBV5-1 to TRBJ1-5; the D is unclear. The germline CDR1 and CDR2 sequences are SGHRS and YFSETQ. Trimming shortened V by 2 bases and J by 0 bases, and 9 bases separated the two germline ends. This CDR3 comprises 15 residues. CDR3: CASSLGDYSNQPQHF. The CDR3 region has the DNA TGCGCCAGCAGCTTAGGAGATTATAGCAATCAGCCCCAGCATTTT. The variable domain in full, completed from reference TRBV5-1 and TRBJ1-5, reads KAGVTQTPRYLIKTRGQQVTLSCSPISGHRSVSWYQQTPGQGLQFLFEYFSETQRNKGNFPGRFSGRQFSNSRSEMNVSTLELGDSALYLCASSLGDYSNQPQHFGDGTRLSIL.

The chain joins TRBV6-6 to TRBJ2-5; the D gene is possibly TRBD2 (5 bases). The CDR3 is 13 amino acids. From germline, CDR1 is MNHNY and CDR2 SVGAGI (reference sequence). V lost 4 bases, J lost 1 base, and 7 bases lay in between. CDR3 sequence (DNA): TGTGCCAGCAGTTCCGGGATCCAAGAGACCCAGTACTTC. Encoded protein: CASSSGIQETQYF.

The rearrangement links TRBV16 to TRBJ2-1, with D perhaps TRBD1 (6 bases). The CDR3 is 17 amino acids. Germline assignment: CDR1 KGHSY and CDR2 FQNENV. The ends were cut back, 0 bases at V and 2 bases at J, with 14 bases in the middle. The CDR3 DNA reads as TGTGCCAGCAGCCAATCGAGGACAGATCTACCCTACAATGAGCAGTTCTTC. Translation gives CASSQSRTDLPYNEQFF.

The chain has TRBV19 and TRBJ1-1, with 7 bases that match TRBD1. V gave up 1 base and J gave up 6 bases; unmatched junction bases: 8. The CDR3 is 15 amino acids. Germline CDR1 LNHDA, CDR2 SQIVND (reference sequence). CDR3: CASSIGTGVRAEAFF. CDR3 DNA: TGTGCCAGTAGTATAGGAACAGGGGTCAGGGCTGAAGCTTTCTTT.

The chain joins TRBV27 to TRBJ1-2; D is unclear. The CDR3 covers 15 residues. V lost 10 bases, J lost 4 bases, and 22 bases lay in between. Germline V lookup: CDR1 MNHEY, CDR2 SMNVEV (reference sequence). CDR3 residues: CATLWSGHRFYGYTF. CDR3 coding DNA: TGTGCCACCTTGTGGTCCGGTCACCGCTTCTATGGCTACACCTTC.

This chain joins TRBV18 and TRBJ2-1; possible D gene TRBD2, 5 bases. The length of the CDR3 is 16 residues. Germline V gives CDR1 KGHSH, CDR2 LQKENI. V dropped 1 base and J dropped 5 bases, with 15 bases sitting between them. CDR3 sequence: CASSPRVRDYHNEQFF. As DNA, the CDR3 is TGTGCCAGCTCACCACGAGTCCGTGACTACCACAATGAGCAGTTCTTC.

This clone appeared a single time. The chain links TRBV5-5 to TRBJ1-5; 7 bases line up with TRBD1. V dropped 6 bases and J dropped 6; count of bases not matched to a gene: 6. Looked up from germline, CDR1 is SGHKS and CDR2 is YYEKEE (reference sequence). CDR3 size: 13 residues. The CDR3 region is CASTRGDGQPQHF. In DNA, the CDR3 is TGTGCCAGCACCAGGGGGGACGGTCAGCCCCAGCATTTT. The whole variable domain, filled in from reference TRBV5-5 and TRBJ1-5, reads DAGVTQSPTHLIKTRGQQVTLRCSPISGHKSVSWYQQVLGQGPQFIFQYYEKEERGRGNFPDRFSARQFPNYSSELNVNALLLGDSALYLCASTRGDGQPQHFGDGTRLSIL.

This clone came up once. This chain links TRBV29-1 with TRBJ2-7; 14 bases agree with TRBD2. The CDR3 totals 14 residues. V lost 5 bases, J lost 2 bases, and 2 bases stayed unmatched. From germline, CDR1 is SQVTM and CDR2 ANQGSEA. CDR3 in amino acids: CSVLTSGGAYEQYF. CDR3 DNA sequence: TGCAGCGTTTTGACTAGCGGGGGGGCCTACGAGCAGTACTTC.

This rearrangement joins TRBV4-3 to TRBJ1-5; D not resolved. The CDR3 runs 13 residues. Trimming removed 0 bases at V and 8 bases at J, with 8 bases between. Germline CDR1 LGHNA, CDR2 YSLEER. The CDR3 loop is CASSQDRGKPQHF. As DNA, the CDR3 is TGCGCCAGCAGCCAAGACCGGGGAAAGCCCCAGCATTTT.

A remark on this clone: This sample includes further DNA sequences coding for the same CDR3. This rearrangement joins TRBV9 to TRBJ2-3, with TRBD2 matching over 9 bases. Germline-derived CDR1 and CDR2 are SGDLS and YYNGEE. With 2 bases clipped from V and 4 bases from J, the junction kept 8 bases outside the gene matches. The CDR3 is 16 residues long. The CDR3 sequence is CASSVLSGRGSDTQYF. CDR3 DNA: TGTGCCAGCAGCGTTCTTAGCGGGAGAGGATCAGATACGCAGTATTTT.

This chain connects TRBV7-7 to TRBJ1-5; 7 nucleotides agree with TRBD1. The CDR3 runs 15 residues. CDR1 is SSHAT and CDR2 is FNYEAQ in the germline V gene (reference sequence). Losses at the gene ends were 10 bases for V and 2 bases for J; bases not matched to a gene: 11. CDR3 coding DNA: TGTGCCACCCAGACAGGGCGGGAGGGCAATCAGCCCCAGCATTTT. It is translated as CATQTGREGNQPQHF.

The chain uses TRBV14 and TRBJ2-1; possibly TRBD1 for D (7 bases). In germline, CDR1 is SGHDN, CDR2 FVKESK. There are 15 residues in the CDR3. V was shortened by 4 bases and J by 2 bases, with 12 bases between the two germline ends. The CDR3 coding sequence is TGTGCCAGCAGCCCTGCGGGACAGCCCTACAATGAGCAGTTCTTC. Translated, it gives CASSPAGQPYNEQFF.

The gene calls are TRBV7-2 and TRBJ2-2; 10 bases are shared with TRBD2. V shed 3 bases, J shed 5 bases, and the junction held 6 bases outside the gene matches. CDR1 and CDR2 from the germline V gene are SGHTA and FQGNSA. This CDR3 contains 16 residues. CDR3 DNA: TGTGCCAGCAGCTTGGGGTCTAGCGGGGGAACCGGGGAGCTGTTTTTT. Residues: CASSLGSSGGTGELFF.

The rearrangement joins TRBV29-1 to TRBJ1-1, with 7 bases lining up with TRBD1. J lost 5 bases, V lost 6 bases, and 6 bases had no gene match. Germline-derived CDR1 and CDR2 are SQVTM and ANQGSEA. CDR3 length equals 12 residues. The CDR3 sequence is CSVRTGATEAFF. The CDR3 nucleotides are TGCAGCGTCAGAACAGGGGCTACTGAAGCTTTCTTT.

The chain joins TRBV5-1 to TRBJ1-1; D may be TRBD1 (5 bases). There are 15 residues in the CDR3. CDR1 and CDR2 (germline): SGHRS, YFSETQ. V lost 0 bases, J lost 1 base, and 10 bases lay in between. The CDR3 DNA reads as TGCGCCAGCAGCTTGGAGGCAGGGCGGAACACTGAAGCTTTCTTT. Its protein is CASSLEAGRNTEAFF.

The rearrangement links TRBV9 to TRBJ2-3; weak D call: TRBD1 (5 bases). CDR3 size: 16 residues. V lost 3 bases, J lost 4 bases, and 18 bases lay in between. Germline V CDR1 and CDR2: SGDLS, YYNGEE. CDR3 sequence (DNA): TGTGCCAGCAGCGGATCTAGTGGGGCTACTTCAGATACGCAGTATTTT. Protein: CASSGSSGATSDTQYF.

This chain connects TRBV6-5 to TRBJ2-4, with 7 bases matching TRBD2. CDR1 MNHEY and CDR2 SVGAGI come from the germline V gene. The V gene end was trimmed by 5 bases and the J gene end by 2 bases; junction bases not matched to a gene: 6. There are 15 residues in the CDR3. The CDR3: CASSLGGSSKNIQYF. In nucleotides, the CDR3 is TGTGCCAGCAGTCTCGGGGGGAGCTCCAAAAACATTCAGTACTTC.

This chain joins TRBV28 and TRBJ1-4; weak D call: TRBD1 (6 bases). There are 15 residues in the CDR3. V lost 7 bases and J lost 5, with 17 bases in between. CDR1 and CDR2 from the germline V gene are MDHEN and SYDVKM. CDR3 amino acids: CASTLGDTMNEKLFF. CDR3 coding DNA: TGTGCCAGCACGCTGGGGGACACTATGAATGAAAAACTGTTTTTT.

This clone has only a few counts. J is TRBJ2-7 and V is TRBV12-3 or TRBV12-4; weak D call: TRBD2 (5 bases). Trimming took 3 bases from V and 4 from J, leaving 10 bases between them. This CDR3 has 13 amino acids. The CDR3 DNA reads TGTGCCAGCAGTTTTATCCTAGCTTACGAGCAGTACTTC. As protein: CASSFILAYEQYF.

The V and J genes are TRBV12-5 and TRBJ1-2, with TRBD1 as a possible D gene (6 bases). The CDR3 loop spans 14 amino acids. The V and J ends lost 8 bases and 0 bases respectively, with 13 bases between them. CDR1 LGHNT and CDR2 FRNRAP come from the germline V gene. CDR3 protein: CASPRDTANYGYTF. CDR3 nucleotides: TGTGCTAGTCCCAGGGACACTGCTAACTATGGCTACACCTTC.

In its sample, this clone was seen once. J is TRBJ1-3 and V is TRBV6-5; D may be TRBD1 (5 bases). The CDR3 loop spans 14 amino acids. Trimming left V 6 bases short and J 2 bases short, with 11 bases between. The germline V gene encodes CDR1 MNHEY and CDR2 SVGAGI. The CDR3 loop reads CASRGGTPGNTIYF. As DNA, the CDR3 is TGTGCCAGCAGGGGGGGGACGCCTGGAAACACCATATATTTT.